This TCR beta chain was documented in a study of T-cell memory formation after mild COVID-19. Background on the study: Across donors, TCR clusters were largely donor specific.

TCRdb reanalysed the 5' RACE reads using MiXCR and keeps one entry per CDR3 protein. The repertoire includes under 150,000 distinct CDR3 sequences, 22% of them detected once, and roughly two fifths sits in the top ten. Points from the study as a whole: Clones contracting day 15 to 85 were balanced CD4/CD8; later expanders leaned CD4+. Pre-infection memory already had some responding clones, implying cross-reactive memory joined. Whether day 37 second-wave clones are SARS-CoV-2-specific was not confirmed.

Points on this clonotype: Its antigen is unidentified.

Trimming cost V 0 bases and J 5 bases, with 13 bases left between them. This CDR3 contains 16 residues. Germline V lookup: CDR1 LGHNA, CDR2 YSLEER. Sequenced sample: PBMCs or a T cell subset sorted from them (not recorded which). The J gene is TRBJ2-2, the V gene TRBV4-3; D uncertain. The receptor's source is a young man who had mild COVID-19 (a few samples of this study predate the infection). Cell type and time point are not known. The CDR3 protein is CASSQDALKRTGELFF. The CDR3 nucleotides are TGCGCCAGCAGCCAAGATGCCCTAAAGAGAACCGGGGAGCTGTTTTTT.